This record covers a single T cell receptor beta chain. Its target antigen remains unknown. Qualities for individual bases were not recorded, and no much larger clone is one base off. The library relied on the immunoSEQ multiplex PCR assay. The hsTCRB Kit was used according to the manufacturer's protocol to amplify rearranged TCR beta chain sequences. TCRB libraries were sequenced on an Illumina MiSeq. As for the authors' bioinformatics: The kit vendor's proprietary platform handled demultiplexing, trimming and gene mapping. Here the immuneACCESS table is served through TCRdb, limited to in-frame sequences with V and J called. Missing clones are a known gap in these copies; in checked studies unresolved V genes cover under half, and the rest lacks a known reason. V and J calls and clone size are those listed in that table; D and trimming were worked out from the DNA. Within this sample are 50,000 to 60,000 clones, with about 77% of them counted one time only. The top ten hold about 5.2% of the sample.

These data belong to a study of a mutant IDH1 vaccine in newly diagnosed glioma (dated by TCRdb to the early 2020s). The study in broad terms: Patients received eight vaccinations in weeks 1, 3, 5, 7, 11, 15, 19 and 23, corresponding to visits V03 through V10. Vaccination began 4-6 weeks after radiotherapy alone, or alongside temozolomide cycles in the chemotherapy-containing groups. Of the roughly 31 treated patients, approximately 62% were male and approximately 40% were female, and the mean age was roughly 38 years. Before enrollment, patients had received standard therapy of radiotherapy alone, temozolomide alone, or radiochemotherapy with temozolomide; most received the combination. Peripheral blood was drawn at six visits: V03 (baseline), V05, V07, V10, V12 and V13. For exploratory analyses, roughly 25 treated patients had longitudinal TCRB deep sequencing done wherever samples were available.

V is cut back by 4 bases and J by 5 bases, with 6 bases in the junction unmatched. Measured from the cysteine to the phenylalanine, the CDR3 is 15 residues long. Of the read, only the CDR3 DNA is kept; its 45 bases are in frame from base 1. Taken from the germline V gene (reference sequence), the CDR1 and CDR2 loops are LNHDA and SQIVND. The label giving this sample's time point can be read as: week 5, during vaccination. Each vaccine dose was 300 ug of a 20-mer mutant IDH1 peptide in Montanide, given subcutaneously with topical imiquimod. Donors had newly diagnosed WHO grade 3 or 4 IDH1-mutant astrocytomas with loss of nuclear ATRX. The samples were drawn from NOA16, a multicentre, single-arm, open-label phase I trial in Germany that tested a mutant IDH1 peptide vaccine in humans for the first time. Genomic DNA for TCRB sequencing was isolated from EDTA blood with the DNeasy Blood and Tissue Kit.

The paper as a whole reports these results and caveats: The authors stated that sample limitations prevented analyses of patient blood samples from being reproduced. Pseudoprogression appeared unrelated to alterations in the top peripheral T cell clonotypes detected by TCRB sequencing. PBMC samples for TCRB deep sequencing were selected based on availability. Immune responses induced by the vaccine were seen in 90% to 95% of patients across multiple MHC alleles.

The chain links TRBV19 with TRBJ2-1; 9 central bases correspond to TRBD1. The origin of this receptor is a man aged 50 to 60 with glioma. The specimen comprised PBMCs, sampled from a glioma patient whose treatment included an IDH1 peptide vaccine. The CDR3 amino acid sequence is: CASSTPGQGDNEQFF. The bases read TGTGCCAGTAGTACTCCGGGACAGGGTGACAATGAGCAGTTCTTC. The reference TRBV19 and TRBJ2-1 proteins fill in what lies around the CDR3, so the full variable domain reads DGGITQSPKYLFRKEGQNVTLSCEQNLNHDAMYWYRQDPGQGLRLIYYSQIVNDFQKGDIAEGYSVSREKKESFPLTVTSAQKNPTAFYLCASSTPGQGDNEQFFGPGTRLTVL.